A single sample is the source of the 19 T cell receptor beta chains below, sequenced in a study of blood T cell repertoires in COVID-19. Assay used: immunoSEQ multiplex PCR; TCRdb lists only in-frame clones, some missing. This table has 200,000 to 250,000 clones, approximately 87% appearing once. Sequencing used peripheral blood. The source is a man in his 60s with acute or convalescent COVID-19.

The V and J genes are TRBV28 and TRBJ1-2; no clear D gene. Germline V lookup: CDR1 MDHEN, CDR2 SYDVKM. Between the trimmed V and J ends, which lost 1 base and 7 bases, there was a span of 7 bases. The CDR3 contains 12 residues. The CDR3 nucleotides read TGTGCCAGCAGTTTATCGGGTTCTGGCTACACCTTC. Its protein is CASSLSGSGYTF.

The chain combines TRBV7-2 with TRBJ1-5; 9 bases line up with TRBD1. Germline V gene sequence: CDR1 SGHTA, CDR2 FQGNSA. The CDR3 has 16 residues. J lost 6 bases, V lost 5 bases, and 11 bases had no gene match. CDR3 residues: CASSPRGGQGRQPQHF. Here the CDR3 DNA reads TGTGCCAGCAGCCCTAGAGGGGGACAGGGCCGTCAGCCCCAGCATTTT.

This clone was seen a few times. The rearrangement uses TRBV9 and TRBJ1-2; D not certain. The CDR3 has 13 amino acids. Trimming stripped 4 bases from V and 4 bases from J, with 11 bases between. Germline loops: CDR1 SGDLS, CDR2 YYNGEE. The CDR3 nucleotides are TGTGCCAGCAGCCCCGGGGAGAGCTATGGCTACACCTTC. Protein: CASSPGESYGYTF.

The chain carries TRBV6-5 and TRBJ2-1; TRBD1 matches 9 bases. The J segment lost 15 bases and the V segment lost 6 bases, leaving 9 bases of the junction unmatched. The CDR3 spans 12 residues. The germline V gene encodes CDR1 MNHEY and CDR2 SVGAGI. The CDR3 region is CASSGDREKLFF. The CDR3 DNA follows: TGTGCCAGCAGCGGGGACAGGGAGAAGCTGTTCTTC.

This clone was counted once. The V gene is TRBV15, the J gene TRBJ2-3, with a weak D call TRBD2 (6 bases). CDR3 size: 16 residues. Germline V gene data show CDR1 as LNHNV and CDR2 as YYDKDF (reference sequence). V gave up 0 bases and J gave up 1 base, with 11 bases separating them. This chain's CDR3 is CATSRERTIRTDTQYF. DNA of the CDR3: TGTGCCACCAGCAGAGAGCGGACTATACGCACAGATACGCAGTATTTT.

The V gene is TRBV6-5, the J gene TRBJ2-7; a possible D gene is TRBD2 (5 bases). Germline CDR1 MNHEY, CDR2 SVGAGI. V was cut by 8 bases and J by 1 base, with 18 bases left in between. There are 15 residues in the CDR3. This chain's CDR3 is CASFPREGDSYEQYF. Written as DNA, the CDR3 is TGTGCCAGCTTCCCCCGGGAAGGAGATTCCTACGAGCAGTACTTC.

This clone was detected once. V and J are TRBV15 and TRBJ2-7; tentatively, D is TRBD2 (5 bases). Germline assignment: CDR1 LNHNV and CDR2 YYDKDF (reference sequence). Deletions cut 0 bases from V and 5 bases from J, with 8 bases between. This CDR3 has 13 residues. Here the CDR3 DNA reads TGTGCCACCAGCAGAGATCGGGATAACGAGCAGTACTTC. Translated, it gives CATSRDRDNEQYF. The entire variable domain, with the rest obtained from reference TRBV15 and TRBJ2-7, is as follows: DAMVIQNPRYQVTQFGKPVTLSCSQTLNHNVMYWYQQKSSQAPKLLFHYYDKDFNNEADTPDNFQSRRPNTSFCFLDIRSPGLGDTAMYLCATSRDRDNEQYFGPGTRLTVT.

Turning to this clone: This sample includes further DNA sequences coding for the same CDR3. The rearrangement joins TRBV28 to TRBJ1-3; D gene ambiguous. CDR1 is MDHEN, CDR2 SYDVKM, per germline. Trimming shortened V by 3 bases and J by 4 bases, and 4 bases separated the two germline ends. This CDR3 region has 12 residues. CDR3 nucleotide sequence: TGTGCCAGCAGTTTCAGGGGAAACACCATATATTTT. It translates to CASSFRGNTIYF.

The chain employs TRBV6-6 and TRBJ1-6; the match to TRBD1 covers 7 bases. The CDR3 consists of 15 residues. With 5 bases clipped from V and 5 bases from J, the junction kept 6 bases outside the gene matches. The V gene's germline CDR1 is MNHNY and CDR2 SVGAGI (reference sequence). CDR3 in amino acids: CASSIRGTDNSPLHF. The CDR3 DNA reads TGTGCCAGCAGTATCAGGGGGACGGATAATTCACCCCTCCACTTT.

This clone was observed once. V usage is TRBV7-9 and J usage is TRBJ2-1, with D unresolved. The V gene lost 4 bases and the J gene lost 5 bases, with 15 bases spanning the gap. The CDR3 totals 15 residues. Germline V gene lookup returns CDR1 SEHNR and CDR2 FQNEAQ (reference sequence). CDR3 sequence reads: CASSYSPPINNEQFF. The CDR3 coding sequence is TGTGCCAGCAGCTACTCCCCCCCGATTAACAATGAGCAGTTCTTC.

This clone occurred a few times. V is TRBV15 and J is TRBJ1-3; D is uncertain. V was clipped by 1 base and J by 1 base, with 5 bases between them. The CDR3 sequence is 14 residues long. Looked up from germline, CDR1 is LNHNV and CDR2 is YYDKDF (reference sequence). The CDR3 DNA follows: TGTGCCACCAGCAGAGGGACTTCTGGAAACACCATATATTTT. It is translated as CATSRGTSGNTIYF.

The V call is TRBV24-1, the J call TRBJ2-2, with D perhaps TRBD2 (7 bases). V lost 9 bases and J 3 bases, leaving 19 bases between the germline ends. This CDR3 has 16 residues. The germline V gene encodes CDR1 KGHDR and CDR2 SFDVKD. The CDR3 spells CATAGGRPRDTGELFF. The CDR3 bases are TGTGCCACCGCCGGGGGGCGGCCAAGGGACACCGGGGAGCTGTTTTTT.

The rearrangement uses TRBV27 and TRBJ2-5, with 10 bases lining up with TRBD2. The CDR3 has 16 residues. Germline V gene sequence: CDR1 MNHEY, CDR2 SMNVEV (reference sequence). Trimming at V came to 2 bases and at J to 5 bases, leaving 8 bases not matched to a gene. The CDR3 here is CASSLRQREGRETQYF. The CDR3 DNA reads TGTGCCAGCAGTTTAAGACAGCGGGAGGGCCGGGAGACCCAGTACTTC.

This clone was detected once. This chain connects TRBV9 to TRBJ2-1; possibly TRBD2 for D (6 bases). The V gene's germline CDR1 is SGDLS and CDR2 YYNGEE. The CDR3 loop spans 16 amino acids. The V gene lost 0 bases and the J gene lost 6 bases, with 16 bases spanning the gap. In DNA, the CDR3 is TGTGCCAGCAGCGTAGTGGGGGGAAGGAGGGGCAATGAGCAGTTCTTC. Its protein is CASSVVGGRRGNEQFF.

The chain carries TRBV28 and TRBJ2-7; weak D call: TRBD2 (6 bases). CDR3 length: 14 amino acids. Trimming left V 8 bases short and J 0 bases short, with 14 bases between. Germline CDR1 is MDHEN and CDR2 is SYDVKM. CDR3 nucleotides: TGTGCCAGCGGGGGGAGAAGCCCCTCCTACGAGCAGTACTTC. Its protein is CASGGRSPSYEQYF.

The chain joins TRBV11-2 to TRBJ1-4; D gene unclear. Germline CDR1 is SGHAT and CDR2 is FQNNGV. Trimming cost V 5 bases and J 8 bases, with 12 bases left between them. This CDR3 comprises 13 residues. CDR3 amino acids: CASSRSGAEKLFF. The DNA for the CDR3 is TGTGCCAGCAGCAGATCGGGTGCCGAAAAACTGTTTTTT. The entire variable domain, with the rest obtained from reference TRBV11-2 and TRBJ1-4, is as follows: EAGVAQSPRYKIIEKRQSVAFWCNPISGHATLYWYQQILGQGPKLLIQFQNNGVVDDSQLPKDRFSAERLKGVDSTLKIQPAKLEDSAVYLCASSRSGAEKLFFGSGTQLSVL.

The CDR3 DNA reads as TGTGCCAGCAGTGGGACAGGGGGCAATCAGCCCCAGCATTTT. Encoded protein: CASSGTGGNQPQHF. The chain uses TRBV28 and TRBJ1-5; 10 bases align to TRBD1. This CDR3 is 14 amino acids long. After removal of 5 bases from V and 2 bases from J, the junction contained 0 bases not matched to a gene. Germline V gives CDR1 MDHEN, CDR2 SYDVKM.

This chain uses TRBV5-4 with TRBJ2-1; 7 bases fit TRBD2. V gave up 7 bases and J gave up 0 bases; unmatched junction bases: 10. The CDR3 is made up of 16 amino acids. The V gene's germline CDR1 is SGHNT and CDR2 YYREEE (reference sequence). For the CDR3, the DNA is TGTGCCAGCGGCGGGGGAGGGCCGGGCTCCTACAATGAGCAGTTCTTC. Its translation is CASGGGGPGSYNEQFF.

About this clone: The DNA is left out, because the CDR3 cannot be placed on it with certainty; the CDR3 is given as TCRdb lists it. The rearrangement links TRBV27 to TRBJ2-3; the table's D gene call, TRBD2, was not cross checked with the DNA. Termini included, the CDR3 measures 15 amino acids. From germline, CDR1 is MNHEY and CDR2 SMNVEV (reference sequence). The CDR3 sequence: CASAPVLGTGDTQYF.